The rows below give T cell receptor beta chains drawn from one sample of a study of blood T cells in healthy people across ages. TCRdb reprocessed the 5' RACE reads with MiXCR, giving one entry per CDR3 protein. The repertoire holds more than 1 million distinct CDR3 sequences, with over 35% as singletons. Sequenced sample: blood. The origin of the receptors is an older woman in good health. Both conserved end residues are part of each CDR3. Fields, in order: D gene, V gene, J gene, clone size, CDR3 length, CDR3 protein, CDR3 DNA. The D gene is left open where the match is weak. A clone size is listed for some rows: how often the clone was seen (once, few, many), or a class if it is expanded.

>.|TRBV20-1|TRBJ2-5|few|13
CSARSSGWETQYF
TGCAGTGCTAGAAGTTCGGGTTGGGAGACCCAGTACTTC
>TRBD1|TRBV20-1|TRBJ2-7|.|13
CSLAQGSSYEQYF
TGCAGTTTGGCACAGGGGAGCTCCTACGAGCAGTACTTC
>TRBD1|TRBV20-1|TRBJ2-5|many|15
CSARGGQGARETQYF
TGCAGTGCTAGAGGGGGACAGGGGGCAAGAGAGACCCAGTACTTC
>.|TRBV18|TRBJ1-2|.|16
CASSPSTGQVNYGYTF
TGTGCCAGCTCACCATCGACGGGGCAAGTTAACTATGGCTACACCTTC
>TRBD1|TRBV27|TRBJ2-6|many|16
CASSKTGASGANVLTF
TGTGCCAGCAGTAAAACAGGGGCCTCTGGGGCCAACGTCCTGACTTTC
>TRBD1|TRBV11-3|TRBJ2-5|.|14
CASSLSDREETQYF
TGTGCCAGCAGCTTGTCGGACAGGGAAGAGACCCAGTACTTC
>TRBD2|TRBV14|TRBJ2-7|many|14
CASSQPGLPYEQYF
TGTGCCAGCAGTCAACCGGGACTACCTTACGAGCAGTACTTC
>TRBD1|TRBV12-3/TRBV12-4|TRBJ2-1|many|14
CASSLTGAYNEQFF
TGTGCCAGCAGTTTGACAGGGGCCTACAATGAGCAGTTCTTC
>.|TRBV20-1|TRBJ2-5|.|13
CSARAGAAETQYF
TGCAGTGCTAGAGCGGGTGCTGCGGAGACCCAGTACTTC
>.|TRBV6-5|TRBJ2-1|.|16
CASSWRDSRSYNEQFF
TGTGCCAGCAGTTGGCGGGACTCCCGCTCCTACAATGAGCAGTTCTTC
>.|TRBV27|TRBJ2-3|.|13
CAGSLMEADTQYF
TGTGCCGGCAGTTTAATGGAGGCAGATACGCAGTATTTT
>TRBD1|TRBV20-1|TRBJ2-7|few|15
CSARDAPDRGHEQYF
TGCAGTGCTAGAGATGCCCCGGACAGGGGGCACGAGCAGTACTTC
>.|TRBV12-3/TRBV12-4|TRBJ1-5|.|12
CASSDRGQPQHF
TGTGCCAGCAGTGACCGTGGGCAGCCCCAGCATTTT
>.|TRBV11-2|TRBJ1-4|few|14
CASSLGQRNEKLFF
TGTGCCAGCAGCTTAGGCCAAAGGAATGAAAAACTGTTTTTT
>.|TRBV5-1|TRBJ2-2|few|13
CASSLDVTGELFF
TGCGCCAGCAGCTTGGATGTTACCGGGGAGCTGTTTTTT
>.|TRBV29-1|TRBJ2-3|.|15
CSGAPGATETDTQYF
TGCAGCGGTGCCCCTGGGGCTACAGAAACAGATACGCAGTATTTT
>.|TRBV27|TRBJ2-3|.|13
CASKGEEGDTQYF
TGTGCCAGCAAGGGGGAGGAAGGAGATACGCAGTATTTT
>TRBD1|TRBV20-1|TRBJ1-6|.|15
CSARERGTGTSPLHF
TGCAGTGCTAGAGAGCGCGGGACAGGGACTTCACCCCTCCACTTT
>.|TRBV6-5|TRBJ2-2|few|15
CASRWGMLNTGELFF
TGTGCCAGCAGATGGGGAATGCTGAACACCGGGGAGCTGTTTTTT
>.|TRBV5-5|TRBJ2-7|many|15
CASTRGQTPRYEQYF
TGTGCCAGCACCCGCGGACAGACACCACGCTACGAGCAGTACTTC
>.|TRBV28|TRBJ2-7|few|14
CASSSQAGRYEQYF
TGTGCCAGCAGTTCCCAAGCGGGTCGCTACGAGCAGTACTTC
>.|TRBV7-9|TRBJ2-3|.|17
CANSLEGVWASTDTQYF
TGTGCCAACAGCTTAGAGGGGGTTTGGGCTAGCACAGATACGCAGTATTTT
>.|TRBV14|TRBJ2-7|few|14
CASSQDSRYYEQYF
TGTGCCAGCAGCCAAGACTCAAGATACTACGAGCAGTACTTC
>.|TRBV20-1|TRBJ1-2|.|12
CSVSSDSYGYTF
TGCAGTGTCAGCTCGGACAGCTACGGCTACACCTTC
>TRBD1|TRBV12-5|TRBJ2-7|few|14
CASVPNQGAGEQYF
TGTGCTAGTGTCCCCAACCAGGGGGCAGGCGAGCAGTACTTC
>TRBD1|TRBV6-5|TRBJ1-6|few|14
CASSYGQGNSPLHF
TGTGCCAGCAGTTACGGACAGGGAAATTCACCCCTCCACTTT
>.|TRBV7-2|TRBJ2-3|.|14
CASSLDGSSDTQYF
TGTGCCAGCAGCTTAGACGGGTCCTCAGATACGCAGTATTTT
>TRBD2|TRBV7-8|TRBJ2-7|.|14
CASSLVRGSSEQYF
TGTGCCAGCAGCTTAGTCCGCGGGAGTAGCGAGCAGTACTTC
>.|TRBV7-2|TRBJ2-7|.|15
CASSTIAENAYEQYF
TGTGCCAGCAGCACCATAGCGGAAAATGCCTACGAGCAGTACTTC
>TRBD1|TRBV3-1|TRBJ1-1|.|13
CASSPTGTEQAFF
TGTGCCAGCAGCCCGACAGGGACAGAACAGGCTTTCTTT
>.|TRBV6-1|TRBJ1-2|.|16
CASRVNGQRANYGYTF
TGTGCCAGCAGGGTTAACGGACAGCGAGCTAACTATGGCTACACCTTC
>.|TRBV4-1|TRBJ2-7|.|16
CASSQERGRSSYEQYF
TGCGCCAGCAGCCAAGAGAGGGGGAGGAGCTCCTACGAGCAGTACTTC
>.|TRBV30|TRBJ2-1|.|14
CAWSSSRIYNEQFF
TGTGCCTGGAGTTCTAGCCGGATATACAATGAGCAGTTCTTC
>TRBD1|TRBV27|TRBJ2-3|many|15
CASSVATGTSDTQYF
TGTGCCAGCAGTGTAGCGACAGGGACCTCGGATACGCAGTATTTT
>TRBD1|TRBV7-9|TRBJ2-7|.|16
CASSFVNRDRGIEQYF
TGTGCCAGCAGCTTTGTCAACCGGGACAGGGGTATCGAGCAGTACTTC
>TRBD2|TRBV20-1|TRBJ2-2|.|17
CSARDRRGGRVTGELFF
TGCAGTGCTAGAGATCGCCGGGGGGGCAGGGTCACCGGGGAGCTGTTTTTT
>.|TRBV20-1|TRBJ2-2|.|11
CSASSSGELFF
TGCAGTGCTAGTAGTAGCGGGGAGCTGTTTTTT
>.|TRBV27|TRBJ1-2|.|13
CASSLRLPYGYTF
TGTGCCAGCAGTTTGAGGCTCCCCTATGGCTACACCTTC